The 26 T cell receptor beta chains given below trace back to one sample, sequenced in a study of beta chain features in type 1 diabetes. Reverse transcription of all isolated RNA meant that expressed TCRB transcripts were sequenced. Data came from immunoSEQ multiplex PCR; TCRdb stores just in-frame clones and leaves some out. The sample lists 350,000 to 450,000 clones, over 11% occurring once. The sample was naive CD4+ T cells from blood. Receptor source: a man aged 25-45 years in good health.

The V and J genes are TRBV7-9 and TRBJ2-2; D is uncertain. CDR3 length: 13 amino acids. Trimming took 2 bases from V and 7 from J, leaving 8 bases between them. Germline assignment: CDR1 SEHNR and CDR2 FQNEAQ (reference sequence). The CDR3 loop is CASSLRPGGELFF. CDR3 coding DNA: TGTGCCAGCAGCTTACGACCGGGCGGGGAGCTGTTTTTT.

Details on this clone: Its ends do not fully match the called genes, so a read error is possible. The chain joins TRBV29-1 to TRBJ2-1, with D possibly matching TRBD2 (5 bases). This CDR3 spans 12 amino acids. The germline gives CDR1 SQVTM, CDR2 ANQGSEA. CDR3 bases: TGTGGAGGCCGATCCTCATACAATGAGCAGTTCTTC. It specifies CGGRSSYNEQFF.

This clone was counted a few times. The V call is TRBV2, the J call TRBJ2-7; TRBD1 is a possible D gene (6 bases). Per germline, CDR1 SNHLY and CDR2 FYNNEI. Trimming cost V 8 bases and J 4 bases, with 12 bases left between them. CDR3 length: 12 amino acids. This CDR3 reads CASGTLYYEQYF. CDR3 coding DNA: TGTGCCAGCGGGACACTATATTACGAGCAGTACTTC. Combining the CDR3 with reference TRBV2 and TRBJ2-7 gives the whole variable domain EPEVTQTPSHQVTQMGQEVILRCVPISNHLYFYWYRQILGQKVEFLVSFYNNEISEKSEIFDDQFSVERPDGSNFTLKIRSTKLEDSAMYFCASGTLYYEQYFGPGTRLTVT.

The chain recombines TRBV18 with TRBJ2-1; 8 bases align to TRBD1. After removal of 3 bases from V and 5 bases from J, the junction contained 0 bases not matched to a gene. The length of the CDR3 is 13 residues. In germline, CDR1 is KGHSH, CDR2 LQKENI. The CDR3 sequence: CASSPTGDNEQFF. The CDR3 bases are TGTGCCAGCTCACCGACAGGGGACAATGAGCAGTTCTTC.

This clone appeared a few times. The rearrangement uses TRBV6-5 and TRBJ1-3; D not resolved. Germline V gene sequence: CDR1 MNHEY, CDR2 SVGAGI. CDR3 length: 13 residues. V was trimmed by 4 bases and J by 0 bases, leaving 4 bases between them. The CDR3 coding sequence is TGTGCCAGCAGTTGGATCTCTGGAAACACCATATATTTT. Amino acids: CASSWISGNTIYF.

J is TRBJ2-6 and V is TRBV27; no clear D. This CDR3 spans 13 amino acids. Germline V gene lookup returns CDR1 MNHEY and CDR2 SMNVEV (reference sequence). V lost 6 bases and J lost 2, with 5 bases in between. The CDR3 nucleotides are TGTGCCAGCAGCAACGCTGGGGCCAACGTCCTGACTTTC. Protein product: CASSNAGANVLTF.

The chain recombines TRBV2 with TRBJ2-1, with 8 bases aligning to TRBD2. Germline V lookup: CDR1 SNHLY, CDR2 FYNNEI. V trimming: 6 bases; J trimming: 7 bases; junction bases outside the gene matches: 8. This CDR3 is built from 14 residues. In nucleotides, the CDR3 is TGTGCCAGCAGCTTGGAGCGGGAGTCAAATGAGCAGTTCTTC. Protein sequence: CASSLERESNEQFF.

This clone was seen more than once but under ten times. J is TRBJ2-7 and V is TRBV14; 7 bases are shared with TRBD1. This CDR3 has 14 residues. Losses at the gene ends were 4 bases for V and 2 bases for J; bases not matched to a gene: 5. Germline CDR1 SGHDN, CDR2 FVKESK. Here the CDR3 reads CASSPRTGTYEQYF. Here the CDR3 DNA reads TGTGCCAGCAGCCCTCGGACAGGAACCTACGAGCAGTACTTC.

This clone was observed a handful of times. This chain uses TRBV5-1 with TRBJ2-7; D is ambiguous. In germline, CDR1 is SGHRS, CDR2 YFSETQ. This CDR3 has 15 residues. Trimming left V 0 bases short and J 3 bases short, with 13 bases between. The CDR3: CASSLDTGPGYEQYF. The CDR3 DNA is TGCGCCAGCAGCTTGGATACCGGGCCTGGCTACGAGCAGTACTTC.

The chain links TRBV19 to TRBJ2-1; the match to TRBD2 covers 9 bases. V trimming: 8 bases; J trimming: 0 bases; junction bases outside the gene matches: 2. The germline V gene has CDR1 LNHDA and CDR2 SQIVND (reference sequence). The CDR3 is made up of 14 amino acids. CDR3 nucleotide sequence: TGTGCCAGTGTTAGCGGGAGCTCCTACAATGAGCAGTTCTTC. This sequence encodes CASVSGSSYNEQFF.

This clone was seen more than once but under ten times. Here the CDR3 reads CAISESGRGLDNEQFF. For the CDR3, the DNA is TGTGCCATCAGTGAGTCGGGCAGGGGGCTCGACAATGAGCAGTTCTTC. This chain joins TRBV10-3 and TRBJ2-1, with 8 bases lining up with TRBD1. V was clipped by 0 bases and J by 5 bases; unmatched bases: 6. Germline CDR1 ENHRY, CDR2 SYGVKD. The CDR3 length is 16 residues.

This chain connects TRBV9 to TRBJ2-7; no definite D call. Trimming took 7 bases from V and 2 from J, leaving 1 base between them. CDR1 is SGDLS, CDR2 YYNGEE, per germline. The CDR3 length is 9 residues. This CDR3 is CASPYEQYV. Here the CDR3 DNA reads TGTGCCAGCCCCTACGAGCAGTACGTC.

This clone was recorded a few times. The CDR3 spells CATSKRGRGGLGETQYF. In DNA form, the CDR3 reads TGTGCCACCAGTAAGAGAGGCCGAGGGGGTTTGGGAGAGACCCAGTACTTC. The genes are TRBV15 and TRBJ2-5; possibly TRBD1 for D (6 bases). CDR1 is LNHNV, CDR2 YYDKDF, per germline (reference sequence). V shed 6 bases and J shed 4 bases, with 24 bases lying between them. The CDR3 length is 17 residues.

The table lists this clone with a few counts. The genes are TRBV7-2 and TRBJ2-7; D is ambiguous. The length of the CDR3 is 13 residues. Germline CDR1 SGHTA, CDR2 FQGNSA. The V end was cut by 1 base, the J end by 4 bases, with 8 bases between. The CDR3 sequence: CASSLDFGYEQYF. The CDR3 nucleotides read TGTGCCAGCAGCTTAGACTTTGGATACGAGCAGTACTTC.

The rearrangement joins TRBV4-3 to TRBJ1-3; D uncertain. This CDR3 has 15 residues. Germline V gene lookup returns CDR1 LGHNA and CDR2 YSLEER. V gave up 0 bases and J gave up 0 bases, with 6 bases separating them. The CDR3 DNA follows: TGCGCCAGCAGCCAAGAGGCAGCCTCTGGAAACACCATATATTTT. The encoded protein is CASSQEAASGNTIYF.

The gene calls are TRBV25-1 and TRBJ1-1; D is possibly TRBD1 (5 bases). From germline, CDR1 is MGHDK and CDR2 SYGVNS. The CDR3 loop spans 13 amino acids. Trimming pared 3 bases from V and 7 bases from J, leaving 12 bases between. The CDR3 sequence: CASSEWDRGEAFF. CDR3 in DNA: TGTGCCAGCAGTGAGTGGGATAGGGGTGAAGCTTTCTTT.

This clone was picked up a small number of times. The chain has TRBV6-5 and TRBJ2-5; D perhaps matches TRBD2 (6 bases). V dropped 11 bases and J dropped 4 bases, with 8 bases sitting between them. The CDR3 contains 10 residues. Germline assignment: CDR1 MNHEY and CDR2 SVGAGI. The CDR3 spells CAGGRETQYF. CDR3 bases: TGTGCCGGAGGGCGAGAGACCCAGTACTTC.

This clone was seen only a few times. Different DNA sequences within this sample yield the same CDR3. This chain links TRBV5-1 with TRBJ2-2; D not resolved. Germline V lookup: CDR1 SGHRS, CDR2 YFSETQ. There are 14 residues in the CDR3. Trimming stripped 0 bases from V and 2 bases from J, with 5 bases between. CDR3 nucleotides: TGCGCCAGCAGCTTGGACAGAAACACCGGGGAGCTGTTTTTT. Translating gives CASSLDRNTGELFF. The whole variable domain, filled in from reference TRBV5-1 and TRBJ2-2, reads KAGVTQTPRYLIKTRGQQVTLSCSPISGHRSVSWYQQTPGQGLQFLFEYFSETQRNKGNFPGRFSGRQFSNSRSEMNVSTLELGDSALYLCASSLDRNTGELFFGEGSRLTVL.

V and J are TRBV5-1 and TRBJ2-5, with D unclear. The V end was cut by 0 bases, the J end by 3 bases, with 9 bases between. The CDR3 spans 14 residues. Germline V gene sequence: CDR1 SGHRS, CDR2 YFSETQ. The CDR3 loop is CASSLGGSEETQYF. CDR3 in DNA: TGCGCCAGCAGCTTGGGTGGGTCCGAAGAGACCCAGTACTTC.

The table lists this clone with a few counts. The chain links TRBV4-3 to TRBJ2-5, with D hard to call. The CDR3 sequence is 13 residues long. V was pared by 0 bases and J by 7 bases, with 9 bases between. Per germline, CDR1 LGHNA and CDR2 YSLEER. Here the CDR3 DNA reads TGCGCCAGCAGCCAAGATCCCCTGGGGACCCAGTACTTC. Its translation: CASSQDPLGTQYF.

V and J are TRBV19 and TRBJ1-5; D is uncertain. V was clipped by 5 bases and J by 0 bases, with 17 bases between them. CDR3 length: 17 amino acids. Germline-derived CDR1 and CDR2 are LNHDA and SQIVND (reference sequence). In nucleotides, the CDR3 is TGTGCCAGTAGTCCCACTGCAAGCCGGATTAGCAATCAGCCCCAGCATTTT. This sequence encodes CASSPTASRISNQPQHF.

This clone was counted between two and nine times. The chain combines TRBV6-5 with TRBJ2-7, with 7 bases that match TRBD2. This CDR3 has 12 amino acids. Germline values: CDR1 MNHEY, CDR2 SVGAGI. V shed 7 bases, J shed 7 bases, and the junction held 7 bases outside the gene matches. Written as DNA, the CDR3 is TGTGCCAGCAATGCGGGAGTAGGAGAGCAGTACGTC. Translation gives CASNAGVGEQYV.

This clone has a handful of counts. This chain connects TRBV30 to TRBJ2-3; D is unclear. The CDR3 loop spans 12 amino acids. The ends were cut back, 3 bases at V and 4 bases at J, with 8 bases in the middle. Germline-derived CDR1 and CDR2 are GTSNPN and SVGIG (reference sequence). CDR3 in amino acids: CAWRGYADTQYF. DNA for the CDR3: TGTGCCTGGAGAGGATACGCAGATACGCAGTATTTT.

The chain employs TRBV6-6 and TRBJ2-7, with D hard to call. Trimming cost V 6 bases and J 6 bases, with 9 bases left between them. Germline V gene lookup returns CDR1 MNHNY and CDR2 SVGAGI (reference sequence). The CDR3 loop spans 11 amino acids. The CDR3 region is CASRQSGEQYF. DNA of the CDR3: TGTGCCAGCAGACAATCAGGCGAGCAGTACTTC.

V is TRBV20-1 and J is TRBJ2-1; D not resolved. Germline CDR1 reads DFQATT; CDR2 reads SNEGSKA (reference sequence). Trimming pared 6 bases from V and 8 bases from J, leaving 8 bases between. This CDR3 spans 10 amino acids. CDR3 residues: CSAKTYEQFF. The CDR3 DNA is TGCAGTGCAAAGACCTATGAGCAGTTCTTC.

This clone was detected only a few times. This chain links TRBV5-1 with TRBJ2-5; 9 bases line up with TRBD2. CDR1 is SGHRS and CDR2 is YFSETQ in the germline V gene. CDR3 length: 14 amino acids. Germline trimming cut 4 bases from V and 5 bases from J; bases unmatched to any gene: 6. CDR3 sequence (DNA): TGCGCCAGCAGCCCCATAGCGGGAGACGAGACCCAGTACTTC. It translates to CASSPIAGDETQYF.